Given below is one T cell receptor (beta chain) in context. Each CDR3 protein gets one entry after TCRdb re-called the RT-PCR reads with MiXCR. The table shows roughly 780,000 distinct CDR3 sequences, with under 20% occurring only once. The data were obtained in a study of response to subunit inactivated influenza vaccine. The germline V gene has CDR1 MNHEY and CDR2 SVGEGT. After removal of 4 bases from V and 4 bases from J, the junction contained 5 bases not matched to a gene. This CDR3 region has 14 residues. Material: PBMCs from blood, obtained roughly 5 days after vaccination. V is TRBV6-2 or TRBV6-3 and J is TRBJ2-5; 8 bases align to TRBD1. The origin of this receptor is a man aged 45 to 65 who received an inactivated influenza vaccine. CDR3 loop: CASSFRQGLETQYF. CDR3 nucleotides: TGTGCCAGCAGTTTCCGACAGGGGCTAGAGACCCAGTACTTC.